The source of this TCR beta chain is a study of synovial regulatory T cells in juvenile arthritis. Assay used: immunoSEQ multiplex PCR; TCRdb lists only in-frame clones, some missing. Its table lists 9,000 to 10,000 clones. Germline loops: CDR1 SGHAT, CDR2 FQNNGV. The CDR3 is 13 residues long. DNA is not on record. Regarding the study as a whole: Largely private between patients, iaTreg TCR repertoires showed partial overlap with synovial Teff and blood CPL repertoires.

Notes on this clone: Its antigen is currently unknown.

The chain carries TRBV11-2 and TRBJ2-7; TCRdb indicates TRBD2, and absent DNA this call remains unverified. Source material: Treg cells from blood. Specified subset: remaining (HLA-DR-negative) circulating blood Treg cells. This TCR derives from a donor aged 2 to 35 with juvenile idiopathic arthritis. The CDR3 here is CASRGGARYEQYF. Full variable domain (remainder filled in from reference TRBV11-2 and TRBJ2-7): EAGVAQSPRYKIIEKRQSVAFWCNPISGHATLYWYQQILGQGPKLLIQFQNNGVVDDSQLPKDRFSAERLKGVDSTLKIQPAKLEDSAVYLCASRGGARYEQYFGPGTRLTVT.